This section outlines one T cell receptor (beta chain) sequence together with its context. This sample was taken from a study of early T cells in non-severe SARS-CoV-2 infection. Study context: Sequencing input comprised bulk RNA from unsorted whole blood; chain pairing was not available.

Via MiXCR, TCRdb re-called the 5' RACE reads, giving one row per CDR3 protein. The sample yields 35,000 to 45,000 distinct CDR3 sequences, roughly 7.9% seen once. CDR3 length: 14 amino acids. V lost 3 bases to trimming and J lost 2 bases; unmatched junction nucleotides: 1. Germline V gene sequence: CDR1 LGHNA, CDR2 YSLEER. The V gene is TRBV4-3, the J gene TRBJ2-5; 9 bases line up with TRBD2. The TCR comes from an adult who was a healthcare worker with PCR-confirmed SARS-CoV-2 infection or an uninfected control (not recorded which). The source material was whole blood, sampled at baseline. CDR3 loop: CASSHGLAQETQYF. CDR3 DNA: TGCGCCAGCAGCCACGGACTAGCGCAAGAGACCCAGTACTTC.